Below are 15 T cell receptor beta chains sequenced from a single sample in a study of T-cell memory formation after mild COVID-19. TCRdb fed the 5' RACE reads into MiXCR, producing one record per CDR3 protein. The sample holds around 99,000 distinct CDR3 sequences, approximately 14% seen once. Sequenced sample: PBMCs or a T cell subset sorted from them (not recorded which). The receptors were sampled from a man younger than 35 who had mild COVID-19 (a few samples of this study predate the infection). Cell type and time point are not known.

The chain links TRBV11-2 to TRBJ2-7; D might be TRBD1 or TRBD2, each matching 5 bases. Trimming stripped 5 bases from V and 0 bases from J, with 14 bases between. The CDR3 is made up of 15 amino acids. In germline, CDR1 is SGHAT, CDR2 FQNNGV. CDR3 protein: CASSPAAGSSYEQYF. The CDR3 coding sequence is TGTGCCAGCAGCCCAGCGGCAGGGAGCTCCTACGAGCAGTACTTC.

This sequence joins TRBV15 and TRBJ1-2; 7 bases fit TRBD1. V lost 4 bases and J lost 4; bases outside the gene matches: 6. The CDR3 totals 14 residues. Germline CDR1 reads LNHNV; CDR2 reads YYDKDF (reference sequence). DNA of the CDR3: TGTGCCACCAGCACTGACGGGACAGCCTATGGCTACACCTTC. This gives the protein CATSTDGTAYGYTF.

This clonotype came up a few times. The V and J genes are TRBV6-5 and TRBJ2-5, with D perhaps TRBD1 or TRBD2 (6 bases each). This CDR3 comprises 13 residues. CDR1 is MNHEY and CDR2 is SVGAGI in the germline V gene. Trimming stripped 7 bases from V and 4 bases from J, with 13 bases between. CDR3 DNA sequence: TGTGCCAGCACCGAGGGGGGCCGAGAGACCCAGTACTTC. Its protein product is CASTEGGRETQYF.

This clonotype was observed a few times. The gene calls are TRBV7-9 and TRBJ2-1; possibly TRBD2 for D (7 bases). Germline-derived CDR1 and CDR2 are SEHNR and FQNEAQ (reference sequence). V lost 7 bases to trimming and J lost 5 bases, with 18 bases between them. The CDR3 length is 15 residues. The CDR3 loop reads CASTLAGGPNNEQFF. Here the CDR3 DNA reads TGTGCCAGCACCTTGGCCGGGGGGCCGAACAATGAGCAGTTCTTC.

This clonotype has a handful of counts. The chain has TRBV7-9 and TRBJ1-1; 8 positions agree with TRBD1. The trim removed 5 bases at V and 6 bases at J, leaving 2 bases unmatched. The germline V gene has CDR1 SEHNR and CDR2 FQNEAQ (reference sequence). There are 12 residues in the CDR3. CDR3 region: CASSPGGAEAFF. The CDR3 nucleotides read TGTGCCAGCAGCCCAGGGGGCGCTGAAGCTTTCTTT. Full variable domain (remainder filled in from reference TRBV7-9 and TRBJ1-1): DTGVSQNPRHKITKRGQNVTFRCDPISEHNRLYWYRQTLGQGPEFLTYFQNEAQLEKSRLLSDRFSAERPKGSFSTLEIQRTEQGDSAMYLCASSPGGAEAFFGQGTRLTVV.

This clonotype was detected many times. The chain has TRBV9 and TRBJ2-3; 7 nucleotides agree with TRBD1. There are 15 residues in the CDR3. CDR1 is SGDLS and CDR2 is YYNGEE in the germline V gene. The trim removed 3 bases at V and 0 bases at J, leaving 4 bases unmatched. CDR3 bases: TGTGCCAGCAGCGGCGGACAGGCTAGCACAGATACGCAGTATTTT. Its protein product is CASSGGQASTDTQYF.

This clonotype has a handful of counts. V usage is TRBV4-1 and J usage is TRBJ1-2, with D perhaps matching TRBD1 (5 bases). The V end lost 3 bases, the J end lost 6 bases, and 17 bases lay between the germline ends. Germline values: CDR1 MGHRA, CDR2 YSYEKL. The CDR3 runs 15 residues. The CDR3 is CASSHIPRGEDGYTF. The CDR3 DNA follows: TGCGCCAGCAGCCACATTCCTCGGGGGGAAGATGGCTACACCTTC.

The rearrangement uses TRBV15 and TRBJ1-6, with 7 bases fitting TRBD1. The J segment lost 10 bases and the V segment lost 3 bases, leaving 6 bases of the junction unmatched. The CDR3 sequence is 14 residues long. The germline CDR1 and CDR2 sequences are LNHNV and YYDKDF (reference sequence). The CDR3 is CATSRRQGRSPLHF. As DNA, the CDR3 is TGTGCCACCAGCAGGCGACAGGGAAGGTCACCCCTCCACTTT.

This clonotype has ten or more counts. This sequence joins TRBV5-1 and TRBJ2-2; D remains unclear. Trimming removed 2 bases from V and 2 bases from J, with 10 bases in between. This CDR3 contains 15 residues. Germline-derived CDR1 and CDR2 are SGHRS and YFSETQ. The CDR3 coding sequence is TGCGCCAGCAGCTTCCGGACCCGTAACACCGGGGAGCTGTTTTTT. Its translation is CASSFRTRNTGELFF.

This clonotype occurred a few times. The genes are TRBV12-3 or TRBV12-4 and TRBJ1-5; possibly TRBD1 for D (6 bases). The V gene lost 6 bases and the J gene lost 4 bases, with 10 bases spanning the gap. The CDR3 runs to 13 residues. The CDR3 region is CASRPGANQPQHF. CDR3 coding DNA: TGTGCCAGCAGACCAGGGGCGAATCAGCCCCAGCATTTT.

This clonotype showed up just a few times. The chain has TRBV6-2 or TRBV6-3 and TRBJ2-5; 11 bases are shared with TRBD2. CDR1 MNHEY and CDR2 SVGEGT come from the germline V gene. The CDR3 runs to 15 residues. The V gene end was trimmed by 4 bases and the J gene end by 3 bases; junction bases not matched to a gene: 4. The CDR3 DNA reads as TGTGCCAGCAGTTCCGGGACTAGCGGTAAAGAGACCCAGTACTTC. Its translation: CASSSGTSGKETQYF.

There are many counts of this clonotype. This chain links TRBV6-2 or TRBV6-3 with TRBJ2-7, with 9 bases lining up with TRBD1. Looked up from germline, CDR1 is MNHEY and CDR2 is SVGEGT. V was pared by 4 bases and J by 2 bases, with 6 bases of the junction left unmatched. The CDR3 spans 15 residues. CDR3 region: CASSSIRDRAYEQYF. The CDR3 DNA sequence: TGTGCCAGCAGTTCGATCCGGGACAGGGCCTACGAGCAGTACTTC.

This clonotype was observed a few times. In DNA form, the CDR3 reads TGTGCCAGCAGTAACGGCAGGGACTTCATGAACACTGAAGCTTTCTTT. It codes for CASSNGRDFMNTEAFF. The chain joins TRBV7-9 to TRBJ1-1, with D tentatively TRBD1 (5 bases). Germline V gene sequence: CDR1 SEHNR, CDR2 FQNEAQ (reference sequence). With 6 bases removed from V and 0 bases from J, the gap between germline ends came to 17 bases. The CDR3 sequence is 16 residues long.

This clonotype was observed many times. This sequence joins TRBV12-3 or TRBV12-4 and TRBJ2-5; D perhaps matches TRBD1 (6 bases). This CDR3 is 17 amino acids long. V was pared by 6 bases and J by 3 bases, with 23 bases between. For the CDR3, the DNA is TGTGCCAGCAGCCTAATGGGGGCCCGGGACGGCAAAGAGACCCAGTACTTC. This encodes CASSLMGARDGKETQYF.

The chain joins TRBV5-1 to TRBJ2-1; D remains ambiguous. V lost 4 bases and J lost 3, with 17 bases in between. In germline, CDR1 is SGHRS, CDR2 YFSETQ. The CDR3 is 16 amino acids. CDR3 bases: TGCGCCAGCAGCGGGCCGGGCCCGAATAACTACAATGAGCAGTTCTTC. It encodes CASSGPGPNNYNEQFF.